These 5 T cell receptor beta chains were sequenced from one sample in a study of tumor and adjacent non-tumor tissue in lung cancer. A modified ARM-PCR protocol with three rounds of nested PCR amplified TCRbeta. TCRdb ran MiXCR on the multiplex PCR reads and lists one entry per CDR3 protein. The profile shows 60,000 to 85,000 distinct CDR3 sequences, about 77% of them singletons. No cell sorting was done before RNA was extracted from the tissue. Distant lung tissue was collected more than 3 cm away from the tumor edge. The sample was distant non-tumor lung tissue. These receptor sequences come from a man in his 60s with non-small cell lung cancer.

Concerning this clonotype itself: A junction boundary mismatches the germline segment, possibly from a read error. The chain employs TRBV6-2 or TRBV6-3 and TRBJ2-7; tentatively, D is TRBD2 (6 bases). CDR1 and CDR2 from the germline V gene are MNHEY and SVGEGT. The CDR3 runs 14 residues. The CDR3 region has the DNA TGTACCAGCAGTTCGCTAGCGAGTCGTTACGAGCAGTACTTC. Its protein is CTSSSLASRYEQYF.

Only a few counts were recorded for this clonotype. An end of the junction differs from the germline gene, which may be a read error. This chain connects TRBV29-1 to TRBJ1-3; no clear D gene. The germline gives CDR1 SQVTM, CDR2 ANQGSEA. The CDR3 loop spans 11 amino acids. CDR3 bases: TGCAGTGTTGTGTCCGGAAACACCACATATTTT. This sequence encodes CSVVSGNTTYF.

This clonotype was recorded at least ten times. This chain joins TRBV10-3 and TRBJ1-4; 9 bases line up with TRBD1. With 10 bases clipped from V and 5 bases from J, the junction kept 5 bases outside the gene matches. The CDR3 consists of 13 residues. From germline, CDR1 is ENHRY and CDR2 SYGVKD. The CDR3 DNA is TGTGCCAGTTCCGGGACAGGGAATGAAAAACTGTTTTTT. This codes for CASSGTGNEKLFF.

This clonotype was seen ten or more times. The rearrangement uses TRBV6-1 and TRBJ2-1; D is uncertain. V was trimmed by 2 bases and J by 9 bases, leaving 5 bases between them. The CDR3 contains 11 residues. Germline CDR1 and CDR2: MNHNS and SASEGT. Written as DNA, the CDR3 is TGTGCCAGCAGTGAATTTGGTGAGCAGTTCTTC. Protein: CASSEFGEQFF.

Concerning this clonotype itself: This may come from a read error, since a much larger clone is one base off. The rearrangement uses TRBV25-1 and TRBJ2-7, with D perhaps matching TRBD2 (6 bases). Germline V CDR1 and CDR2: MGHDK, SYGVNS. The CDR3 has 12 residues. Trimming took off 6 bases at V and 12 bases at J, with 18 bases between the two ends. CDR3 in amino acids: CASRGGGDVRYF. CDR3 sequence (DNA): TGTGCCAGCAGGGGCGGAGGGGACGTGCGGTACTTC.